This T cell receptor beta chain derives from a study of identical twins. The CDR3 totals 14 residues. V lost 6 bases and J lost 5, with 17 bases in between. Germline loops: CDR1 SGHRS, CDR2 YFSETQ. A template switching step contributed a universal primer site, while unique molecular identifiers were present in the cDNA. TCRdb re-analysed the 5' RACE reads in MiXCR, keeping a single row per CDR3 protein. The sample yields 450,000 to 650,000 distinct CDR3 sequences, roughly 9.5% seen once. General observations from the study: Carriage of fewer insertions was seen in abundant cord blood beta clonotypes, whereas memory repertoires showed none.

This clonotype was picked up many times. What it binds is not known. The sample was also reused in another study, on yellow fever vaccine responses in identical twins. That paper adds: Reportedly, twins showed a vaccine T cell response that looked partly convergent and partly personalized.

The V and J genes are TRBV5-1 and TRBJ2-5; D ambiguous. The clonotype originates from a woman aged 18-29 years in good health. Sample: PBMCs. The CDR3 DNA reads TGCGCCAGCACCCCCCGGCGAGTTCGGGAGACCCAGTACTTC. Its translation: CASTPRRVRETQYF.